Below, 9 T cell receptor beta chains from the same sample are listed, as sequenced in a study of blood T cell repertoires in COVID-19. The protocol was immunoSEQ multiplex PCR, while the TCRdb copy is restricted to in-frame clones and leaves out a portion. The sample lists fewer than 300,000 clones; roughly 80% were seen once. Sequencing was done on a sample of PBMCs or T cells enriched from blood (not recorded which). These receptors originate from a middle-aged man who had been exposed to COVID-19.

The chain has TRBV6-6 and TRBJ2-2, with 9 bases that match TRBD2. Germline loops: CDR1 MNHNY, CDR2 SVGAGI (reference sequence). V was pared by 1 base and J by 6 bases, with 6 bases of the junction left unmatched. The CDR3 is made up of 16 amino acids. Here the CDR3 reads CASSYLAGDVAGELFF. The CDR3 DNA is TGTGCCAGCAGTTACTTAGCGGGAGATGTGGCCGGGGAGCTGTTTTTT.

V usage is TRBV5-5 and J usage is TRBJ2-7, with 9 bases fitting TRBD2. Germline V lookup: CDR1 SGHKS, CDR2 YYEKEE (reference sequence). There are 19 residues in the CDR3. V was pared by 2 bases and J by 3 bases, with 18 bases of the junction left unmatched. The CDR3 here is CASSFRIVWEDSGGYEQYF. CDR3 DNA: TGTGCCAGCAGCTTCCGGATCGTCTGGGAAGATAGCGGGGGCTACGAGCAGTACTTC.

This chain joins TRBV6-1 and TRBJ1-2; D gene unclear. With 2 bases removed from V and 9 bases from J, the gap between germline ends came to 19 bases. The germline gives CDR1 MNHNS, CDR2 SASEGT. The CDR3 spans 15 residues. Here the CDR3 DNA reads TGTGCCAGCAGTGAATCGGCCGGGAGCTATTTTCGCTACACCTTC. It is translated as CASSESAGSYFRYTF.

The rearrangement uses TRBV5-1 and TRBJ1-4; 7 bases align to TRBD1. The length of the CDR3 is 15 residues. Germline V CDR1 and CDR2: SGHRS, YFSETQ. Losses at the gene ends were 3 bases for V and 7 bases for J; bases not matched to a gene: 9. The CDR3 sequence: CASSSQGTAGEKLFF. CDR3 in DNA: TGCGCCAGCAGCTCACAAGGGACAGCAGGTGAAAAACTGTTTTTT. Full variable domain (outside the CDR3, taken from reference TRBV5-1 and TRBJ1-4): KAGVTQTPRYLIKTRGQQVTLSCSPISGHRSVSWYQQTPGQGLQFLFEYFSETQRNKGNFPGRFSGRQFSNSRSEMNVSTLELGDSALYLCASSSQGTAGEKLFFGSGTQLSVL.

The chain links TRBV24-1 to TRBJ1-1; D remains ambiguous. The V end lost 0 bases, the J end lost 10 bases, and 8 bases lay between the germline ends. This CDR3 is built from 12 residues. Germline loops: CDR1 KGHDR, CDR2 SFDVKD. The CDR3: CATSDLLGAAFF. The DNA of the CDR3 is TGTGCCACCAGTGATTTGCTCGGTGCAGCTTTCTTT.

CDR3 DNA: TGTGCCAGCAGTCAAGACCTGACAGGGTATGATGAGCAGTTCTTC. Its protein is CASSQDLTGYDEQFF. The chain employs TRBV27 and TRBJ2-1; 7 bases align to TRBD1. The V segment lost 5 bases and the J segment 8 bases; nucleotides outside the gene matches: 12. The CDR3 is 15 amino acids. Germline V CDR1 and CDR2: MNHEY, SMNVEV (reference sequence).

CDR3 residues: CAWRAGAYTGELFF. The CDR3 DNA reads as TGTGCCTGGAGGGCGGGAGCGTACACCGGGGAGCTGTTTTTT. V is TRBV30 and J is TRBJ2-2; TRBD2 agrees at 7 bases. V dropped 3 bases and J dropped 3; count of bases not matched to a gene: 4. There are 14 residues in the CDR3. CDR1 and CDR2 from the germline V gene are GTSNPN and SVGIG (reference sequence).

V usage is TRBV7-9 and J usage is TRBJ1-2; D is unclear. Per germline, CDR1 SEHNR and CDR2 FQNEAQ (reference sequence). CDR3 size: 13 residues. Trimming stripped 5 bases from V and 7 bases from J, with 14 bases between. In nucleotides, the CDR3 is TGTGCCAGCAGCCTAACTGAGGGCGGTGGCTACACCTTC. Translating gives CASSLTEGGGYTF.

This clone came up once. J is TRBJ2-1 and V is TRBV9; D possibly corresponds to TRBD1 (5 bases). Trimming shortened V by 8 bases and J by 0 bases, and 15 bases separated the two germline ends. CDR1 is SGDLS and CDR2 is YYNGEE in the germline V gene. The CDR3 runs 15 residues. The CDR3 protein is CASSPYDSSYNEQFF. Here the CDR3 DNA reads TGTGCCAGTTCTCCATACGACAGCTCCTACAATGAGCAGTTCTTC.